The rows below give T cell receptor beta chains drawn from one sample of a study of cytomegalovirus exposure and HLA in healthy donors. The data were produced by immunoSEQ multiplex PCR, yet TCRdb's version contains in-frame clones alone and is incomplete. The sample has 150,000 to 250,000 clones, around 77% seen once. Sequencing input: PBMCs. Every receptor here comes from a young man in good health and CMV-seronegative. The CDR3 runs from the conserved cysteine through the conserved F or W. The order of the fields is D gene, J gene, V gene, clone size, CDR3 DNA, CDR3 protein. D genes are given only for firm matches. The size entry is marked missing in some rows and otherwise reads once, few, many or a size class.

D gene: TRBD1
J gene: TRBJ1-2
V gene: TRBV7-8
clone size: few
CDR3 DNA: TGTGCCAGCAGCTTTAGTGTAGGACAGGGGTCTGGCTACACCTTC
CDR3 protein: CASSFSVGQGSGYTF

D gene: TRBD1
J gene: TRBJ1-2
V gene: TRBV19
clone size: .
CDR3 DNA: TGTGCCAGTAGTGTGCAGGGGGCTAGCTATGGCTACACCTTC
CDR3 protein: CASSVQGASYGYTF

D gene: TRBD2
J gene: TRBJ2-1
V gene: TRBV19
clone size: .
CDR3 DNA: TGTGCCAGTAGGAGGGCGGGAGGGCCTAATGAGCAGTTCTTC
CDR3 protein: CASRRAGGPNEQFF

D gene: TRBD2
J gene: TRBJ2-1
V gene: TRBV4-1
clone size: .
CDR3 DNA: TGCGCCAGCAGCCAAGAAGATCGGGTCCTAGCGGATACCTACAATGAGCAGTTCTTC
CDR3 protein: CASSQEDRVLADTYNEQFF

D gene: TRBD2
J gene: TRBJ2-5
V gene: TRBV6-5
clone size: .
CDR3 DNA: TGTGCCAGCAGGACGGGACTAGCGGACGAGACCCAGTACTTC
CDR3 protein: CASRTGLADETQYF

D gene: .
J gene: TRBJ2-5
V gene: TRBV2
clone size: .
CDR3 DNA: TGTGCCAGCAGCCAGGCCGAGACCCAGTACTTC
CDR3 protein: CASSQAETQYF

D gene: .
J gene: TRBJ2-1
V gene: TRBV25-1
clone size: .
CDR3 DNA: TGTGCCAGCAGTGAAGGGCGGGTCTCCTACAATGAGCAGTTCTTC
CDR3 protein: CASSEGRVSYNEQFF

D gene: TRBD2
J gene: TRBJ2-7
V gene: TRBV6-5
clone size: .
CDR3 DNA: TGTGCCAGCAGTTACCGCGGGAGCACGTCCTACGAGCAGTACTTC
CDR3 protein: CASSYRGSTSYEQYF

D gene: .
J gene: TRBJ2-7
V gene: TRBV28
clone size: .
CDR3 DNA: TGTGCCAGCACTCCTGCCCCACGGTTGCGGGGCTACGAGCAGTACTTC
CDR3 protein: CASTPAPRLRGYEQYF

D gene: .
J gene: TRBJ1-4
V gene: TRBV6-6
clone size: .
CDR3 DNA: TGTGCCACCTGGGGGGAAGTGGGGAATGAAAAACTGTTTTTT
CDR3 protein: CATWGEVGNEKLFF

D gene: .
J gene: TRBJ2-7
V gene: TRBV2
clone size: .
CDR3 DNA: TGTGCCAGCGATCGGGAGAGCCACTACGAGCAGTACTTC
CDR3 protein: CASDRESHYEQYF

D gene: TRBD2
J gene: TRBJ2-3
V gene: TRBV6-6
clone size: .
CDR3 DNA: TGTGCCAGCAGTTACGGGGAGGGAGGCACAGATACGCAGTATTTT
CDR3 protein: CASSYGEGGTDTQYF

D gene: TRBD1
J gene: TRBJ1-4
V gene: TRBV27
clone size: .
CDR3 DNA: TGTGCCAGCAGTTTCACAGGGGGCAGTCGTGAAAAACTGTTTTTT
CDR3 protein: CASSFTGGSREKLFF

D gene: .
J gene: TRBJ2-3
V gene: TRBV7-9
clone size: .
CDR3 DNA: TGTGCCAGCAGCTTATTTAAGGGAGTAGGTCGTAGTAGCACAGATACGCAGTATTTT
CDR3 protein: CASSLFKGVGRSSTDTQYF

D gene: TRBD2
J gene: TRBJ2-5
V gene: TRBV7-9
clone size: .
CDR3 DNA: TGTGCCAGCAGCTCGGGGACTAGCGGAGACCTCCAAGAGACCCAGTACTTC
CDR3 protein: CASSSGTSGDLQETQYF

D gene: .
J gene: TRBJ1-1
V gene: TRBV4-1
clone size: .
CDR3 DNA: TGCGCCAGCAGCCAAGAACCGGCGGAACAAACGGATATTAACACTGAAGCTTTCTTT
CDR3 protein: CASSQEPAEQTDINTEAFF

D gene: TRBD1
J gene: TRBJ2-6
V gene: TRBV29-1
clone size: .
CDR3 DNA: TGCAGCGTACAGGGGGCTGGGGCCAACGTCCTGACTTTC
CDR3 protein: CSVQGAGANVLTF

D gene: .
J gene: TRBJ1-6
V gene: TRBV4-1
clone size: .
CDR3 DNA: TGCGCCAGCAGCCACCCAGGGTTGGGGTCACCCCTCCACTTT
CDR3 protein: CASSHPGLGSPLHF

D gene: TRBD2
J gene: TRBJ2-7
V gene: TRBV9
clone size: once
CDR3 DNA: TGTACCAGCAGCGTAGCAGGGACTAGCGGGAGGTACGAGCAGTACTTC
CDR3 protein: CTSSVAGTSGRYEQYF

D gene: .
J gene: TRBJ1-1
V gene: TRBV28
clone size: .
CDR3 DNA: TGTGCCAGCCCGTCTCGGGTCTCGAACACTGAAGCTTTCTTT
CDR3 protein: CASPSRVSNTEAFF

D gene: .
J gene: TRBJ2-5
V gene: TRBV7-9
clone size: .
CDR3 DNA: TGTGCCAGCAGCTTAGGTGGACTACCAAGAGAGACCCAGTACTTC
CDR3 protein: CASSLGGLPRETQYF

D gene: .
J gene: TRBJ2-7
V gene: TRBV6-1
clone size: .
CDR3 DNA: TGTGCCAGCAGTCTAAGGGGATCGACGTACGAGCAGTACTTC
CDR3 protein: CASSLRGSTYEQYF

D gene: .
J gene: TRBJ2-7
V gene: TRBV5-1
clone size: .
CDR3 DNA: TGCGCCAGCAGCTTGGGACATTCCTCCTACGAGCAGTACTTC
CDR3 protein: CASSLGHSSYEQYF

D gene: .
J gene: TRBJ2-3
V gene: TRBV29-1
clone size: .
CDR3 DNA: TGCAGCGCCGGGGGGCGCGGGAGAAAGTCAGATACGCAGTATTTT
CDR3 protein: CSAGGRGRKSDTQYF

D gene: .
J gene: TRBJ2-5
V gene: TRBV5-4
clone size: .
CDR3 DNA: TGTGCCAGCAGGGCAGGGGAAGAGACCCAGTACTTC
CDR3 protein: CASRAGEETQYF

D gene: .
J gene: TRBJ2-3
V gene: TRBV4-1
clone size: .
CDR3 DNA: TGCGCCAGCAGCTCTCCAACTTACACAGATACGCAGTATTTT
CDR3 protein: CASSSPTYTDTQYF

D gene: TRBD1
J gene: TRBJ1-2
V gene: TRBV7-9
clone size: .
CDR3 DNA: TGTGCCAGCAGCGCCGGGACAGGCTATGGCTACACCTTC
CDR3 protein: CASSAGTGYGYTF

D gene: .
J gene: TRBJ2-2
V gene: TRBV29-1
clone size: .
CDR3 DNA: TGCAGCGTTGTGATCCTAGACGCGAACACCGGGGAGCTGTTTTTT
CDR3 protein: CSVVILDANTGELFF

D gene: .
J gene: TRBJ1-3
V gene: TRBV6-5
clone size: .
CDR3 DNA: TGTGCCAGCATGCGGGCCGCTTCTGGAAACACCATATATTTT
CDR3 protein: CASMRAASGNTIYF

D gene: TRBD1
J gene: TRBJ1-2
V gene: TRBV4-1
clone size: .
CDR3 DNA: TGCGCCAGCAGCCCTACGACAGGGGCGGGCTACACCTTC
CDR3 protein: CASSPTTGAGYTF

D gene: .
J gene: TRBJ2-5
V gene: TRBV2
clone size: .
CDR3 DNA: TGTGCCAGCAGTCCTGGGACACAAGAGACCCAGTACTTC
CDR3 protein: CASSPGTQETQYF

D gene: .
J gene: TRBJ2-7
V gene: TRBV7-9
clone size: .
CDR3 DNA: TGTGCCAGCAGCTACTCCCCCGGGAGCTCCTACGAGCAGTACTTC
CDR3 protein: CASSYSPGSSYEQYF

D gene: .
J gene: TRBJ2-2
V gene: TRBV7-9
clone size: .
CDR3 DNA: TGTGCCAGCAGCTTCGGGGGATTGGGGCTGTTTTTT
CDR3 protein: CASSFGGLGLFF

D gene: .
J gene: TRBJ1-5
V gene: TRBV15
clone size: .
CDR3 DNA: TGTGCCACCAGCAGAGATTGGGTGGGGGCTAAGACCCAGCATTTT
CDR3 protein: CATSRDWVGAKTQHF